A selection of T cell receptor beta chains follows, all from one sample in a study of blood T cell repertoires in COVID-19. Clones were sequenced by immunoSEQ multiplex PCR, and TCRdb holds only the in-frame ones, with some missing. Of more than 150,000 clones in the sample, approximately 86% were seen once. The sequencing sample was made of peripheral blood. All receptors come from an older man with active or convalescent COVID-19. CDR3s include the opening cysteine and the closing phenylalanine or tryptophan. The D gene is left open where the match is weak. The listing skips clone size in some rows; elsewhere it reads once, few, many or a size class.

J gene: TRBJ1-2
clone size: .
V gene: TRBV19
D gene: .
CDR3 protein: CASREAGPNYGYTF
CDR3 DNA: TGTGCCAGTAGGGAGGCAGGCCCTAACTATGGCTACACCTTC

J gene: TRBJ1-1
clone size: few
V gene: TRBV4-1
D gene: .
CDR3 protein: CASSPNGQRNTEAFF
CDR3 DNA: TGCGCCAGCAGCCCGAACGGACAGAGAAACACTGAAGCTTTCTTT

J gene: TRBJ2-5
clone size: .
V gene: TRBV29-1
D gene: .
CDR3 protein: CSVRTDQETQYF
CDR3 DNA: TGCAGCGTTAGGACAGACCAAGAGACCCAGTACTTC

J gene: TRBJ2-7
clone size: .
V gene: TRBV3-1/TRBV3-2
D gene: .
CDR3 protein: CASSQVQGPEQYF
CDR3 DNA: TGTGCCAGCAGCCAAGTGCAGGGGCCCGAGCAGTACTTC

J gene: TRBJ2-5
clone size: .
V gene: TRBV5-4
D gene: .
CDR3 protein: CASRAGRQETQYF
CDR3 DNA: TGTGCCAGCAGAGCAGGGCGACAAGAGACCCAGTACTTC

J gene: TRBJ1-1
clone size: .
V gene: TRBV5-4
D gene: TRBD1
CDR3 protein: CASSRPGTGGTEAFF
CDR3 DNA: TGTGCCAGCAGCAGACCCGGGACAGGAGGGACTGAAGCTTTCTTT

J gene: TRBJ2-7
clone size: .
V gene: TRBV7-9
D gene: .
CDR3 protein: CASNRVGGANEQYF
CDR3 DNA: TGTGCCAGCAACCGAGTGGGTGGGGCCAACGAGCAGTACTTC

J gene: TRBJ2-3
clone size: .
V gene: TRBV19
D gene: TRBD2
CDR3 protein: CASSAGLAASTDTQYF
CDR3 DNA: TGTGCCAGTAGTGCAGGACTAGCGGCTAGCACAGATACGCAGTATTTT

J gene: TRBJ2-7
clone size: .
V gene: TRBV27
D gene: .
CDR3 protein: CASSLLTPYEQYF
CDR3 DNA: TGTGCCAGCAGTTTACTAACCCCCTACGAGCAGTACTTC

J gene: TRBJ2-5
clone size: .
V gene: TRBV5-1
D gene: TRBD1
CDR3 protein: CASSWDRGGEGSQYF
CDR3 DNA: TGCGCCAGCAGCTGGGACAGGGGTGGTGAAGGGTCCCAGTACTTC

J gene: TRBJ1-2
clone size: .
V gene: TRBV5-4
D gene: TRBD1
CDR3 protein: CASSPGGQANLNYGYTF
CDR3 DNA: TGTGCCAGCAGCCCGGGCGGACAGGCAAACCTTAACTATGGCTACACCTTC

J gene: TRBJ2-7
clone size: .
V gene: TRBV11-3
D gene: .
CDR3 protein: CASSLDGRGGLDEQYF
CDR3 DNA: TGTGCCAGCAGCTTAGATGGACGGGGAGGTCTTGACGAGCAGTACTTC

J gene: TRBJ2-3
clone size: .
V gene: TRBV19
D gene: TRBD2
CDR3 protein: CASSPPGGIDTQYF
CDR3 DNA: TGTGCCAGTAGTCCCCCGGGGGGGATAGATACGCAGTATTTT

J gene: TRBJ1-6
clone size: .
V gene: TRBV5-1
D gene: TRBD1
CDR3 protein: CASNSGGYNSPLHF
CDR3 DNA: TGCGCCAGCAATTCAGGGGGCTATAATTCACCCCTCCACTTT

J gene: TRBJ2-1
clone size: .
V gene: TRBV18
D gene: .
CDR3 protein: CASSPPRGAYNEQFF
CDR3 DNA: TGTGCCAGCTCACCACCCAGGGGGGCCTACAATGAGCAGTTCTTC

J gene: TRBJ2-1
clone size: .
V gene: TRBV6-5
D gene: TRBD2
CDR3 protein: CASSSPRGGHQFF
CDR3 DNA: TGTGCCAGCAGTTCCCCGCGGGGGGGCCATCAGTTCTTC

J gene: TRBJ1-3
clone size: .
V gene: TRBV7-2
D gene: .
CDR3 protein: CASSLFRPQGSSGNTIYF
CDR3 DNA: TGTGCCAGCAGCTTATTTAGGCCCCAGGGGTCCTCTGGAAACACCATATATTTT

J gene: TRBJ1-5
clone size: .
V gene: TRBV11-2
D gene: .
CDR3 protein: CASSLDLGSNQPQHF
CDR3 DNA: TGTGCCAGCAGCTTAGATCTAGGCTCTAATCAGCCCCAGCATTTT

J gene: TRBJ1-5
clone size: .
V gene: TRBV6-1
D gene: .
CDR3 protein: CASSEMGSGGNQPQHF
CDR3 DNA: TGTGCCAGCAGTGAAATGGGTAGCGGTGGCAATCAGCCCCAGCATTTT

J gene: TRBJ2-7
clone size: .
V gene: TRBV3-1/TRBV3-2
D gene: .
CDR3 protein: CASSYVGDEQYF
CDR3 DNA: TGTGCCAGCAGCTATGTCGGTGACGAGCAGTACTTC

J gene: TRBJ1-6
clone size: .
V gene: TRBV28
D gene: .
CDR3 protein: CASKPQGSSYNSPLHF
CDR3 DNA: TGTGCCAGCAAGCCCCAGGGGAGCTCCTATAATTCACCCCTCCACTTT

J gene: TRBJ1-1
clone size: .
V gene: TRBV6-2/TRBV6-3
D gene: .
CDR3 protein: CASSLRGREAFF
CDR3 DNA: TGTGCCAGCAGTTTAAGGGGCCGTGAAGCTTTCTTT

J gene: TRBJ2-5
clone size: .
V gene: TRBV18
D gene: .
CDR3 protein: CASSPQNSQETQYF
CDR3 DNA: TGTGCCAGCTCACCCCAGAACAGCCAAGAGACCCAGTACTTC

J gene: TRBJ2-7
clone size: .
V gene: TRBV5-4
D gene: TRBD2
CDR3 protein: CASSRGLETGEQYF
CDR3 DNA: TGTGCCAGCAGCCGAGGACTAGAGACCGGCGAGCAGTACTTC

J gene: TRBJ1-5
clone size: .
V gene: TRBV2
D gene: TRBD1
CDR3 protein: CASRGQGISNQPQHF
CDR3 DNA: TGTGCCAGCAGGGGACAGGGGATAAGCAATCAGCCCCAGCATTTT

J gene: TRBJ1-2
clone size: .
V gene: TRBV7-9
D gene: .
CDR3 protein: CASSFRDNPNYGYTF
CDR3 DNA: TGTGCCAGCAGCTTCCGGGACAACCCTAACTATGGCTACACCTTC

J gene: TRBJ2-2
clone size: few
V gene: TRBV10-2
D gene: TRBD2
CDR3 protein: CASRGVAGGNTGELFF
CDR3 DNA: TGCGCCAGCAGGGGGGTAGCGGGAGGGAACACCGGGGAGCTGTTTTTT

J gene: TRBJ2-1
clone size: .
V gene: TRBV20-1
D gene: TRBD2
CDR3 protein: CSASGWAGAVGEQFF
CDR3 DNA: TGCAGTGCTAGTGGCTGGGCGGGAGCGGTAGGTGAGCAGTTCTTC

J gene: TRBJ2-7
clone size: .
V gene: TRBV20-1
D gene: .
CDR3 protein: CSASFGGFSYEQYF
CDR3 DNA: TGCAGTGCTAGTTTTGGGGGGTTTTCATACGAGCAGTACTTC

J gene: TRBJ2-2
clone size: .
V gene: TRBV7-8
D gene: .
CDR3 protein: CASSPTTQRNTGELFF
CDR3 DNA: TGTGCCAGCAGCCCAACCACTCAACGGAACACCGGGGAGCTGTTTTTT

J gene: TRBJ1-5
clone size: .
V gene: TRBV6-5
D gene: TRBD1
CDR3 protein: CASSGDRRNQPQHF
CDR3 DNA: TGTGCCAGCAGCGGGGACAGGCGCAATCAGCCCCAGCATTTT

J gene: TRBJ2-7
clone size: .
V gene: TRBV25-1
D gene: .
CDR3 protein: CASSEVRGGGYEQYF
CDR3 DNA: TGTGCCAGCAGTGAAGTAAGGGGGGGCGGCTACGAGCAGTACTTC

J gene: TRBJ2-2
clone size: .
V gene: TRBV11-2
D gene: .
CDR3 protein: CASSRPNTGELFF
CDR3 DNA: TGTGCCAGCAGCCGTCCTAACACCGGGGAGCTGTTTTTT

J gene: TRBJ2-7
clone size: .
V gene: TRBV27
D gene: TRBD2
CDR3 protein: CASSFEALLAGLTLYEQYF
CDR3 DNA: TGTGCCAGCAGTTTTGAGGCACTACTAGCGGGACTCACGCTCTACGAGCAGTACTTC

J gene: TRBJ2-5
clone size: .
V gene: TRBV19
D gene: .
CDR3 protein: CASSIRETQYF
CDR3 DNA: TGTGCCAGTAGTATACGAGAGACCCAGTACTTC

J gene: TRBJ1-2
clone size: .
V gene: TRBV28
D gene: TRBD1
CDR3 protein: CASSLSGTASGYGYTF
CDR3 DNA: TGTGCCAGCAGTTTATCAGGGACAGCATCGGGCTATGGCTACACCTTC

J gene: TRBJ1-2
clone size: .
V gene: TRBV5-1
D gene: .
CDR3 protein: CASSLSEGGVYGYTF
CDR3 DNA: TGCGCCAGCAGCTTGTCAGAGGGTGGGGTATATGGCTACACCTTC

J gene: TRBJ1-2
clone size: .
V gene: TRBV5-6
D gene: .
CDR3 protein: CASSLGWSGSNYGYTF
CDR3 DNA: TGTGCCAGCAGCTTGGGTTGGTCAGGATCTAACTATGGCTACACCTTC

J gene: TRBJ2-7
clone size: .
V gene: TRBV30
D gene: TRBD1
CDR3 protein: CAWGGQNYEQYF
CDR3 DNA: TGTGCCTGGGGGGGACAGAACTACGAGCAGTACTTC

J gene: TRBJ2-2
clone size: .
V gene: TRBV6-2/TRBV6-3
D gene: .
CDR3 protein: CASSYPIDPGKTNTGELFF
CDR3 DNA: TGTGCCAGCAGTTACCCGATCGACCCCGGGAAGACGAACACCGGGGAGCTGTTTTTT

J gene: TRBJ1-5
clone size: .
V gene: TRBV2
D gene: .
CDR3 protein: CASSGERYSNQPQHF
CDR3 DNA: TGTGCCAGCAGTGGCGAGCGTTATAGCAATCAGCCCCAGCATTTT

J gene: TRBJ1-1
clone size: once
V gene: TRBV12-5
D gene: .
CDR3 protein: CASKGVGFTEAFF
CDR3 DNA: TGTGCTAGTAAAGGGGTCGGTTTCACTGAAGCTTTCTTT

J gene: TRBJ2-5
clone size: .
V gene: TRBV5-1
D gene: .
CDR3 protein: CASSLAILQETQYF
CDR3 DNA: TGCGCCAGCAGCTTGGCCATCCTACAAGAGACCCAGTACTTC

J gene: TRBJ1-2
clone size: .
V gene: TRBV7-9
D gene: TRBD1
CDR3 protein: CASSFAGGSGYTF
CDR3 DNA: TGTGCCAGCAGCTTCGCAGGGGGTTCCGGCTACACCTTC

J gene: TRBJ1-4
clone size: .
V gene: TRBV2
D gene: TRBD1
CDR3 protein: CATTRDRSNEKLFF
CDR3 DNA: TGTGCCACGACCCGGGACAGAAGTAATGAAAAACTGTTTTTT

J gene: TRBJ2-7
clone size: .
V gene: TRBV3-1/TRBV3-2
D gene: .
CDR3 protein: CASSPGHGRYF
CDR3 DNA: TGTGCCAGCAGCCCCGGACACGGACGGTACTTC

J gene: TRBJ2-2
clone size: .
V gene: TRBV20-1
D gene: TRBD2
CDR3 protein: CSASPSGGVFGELFF
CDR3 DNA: TGCAGTGCTAGTCCCAGCGGGGGGGTGTTCGGGGAGCTGTTTTTT

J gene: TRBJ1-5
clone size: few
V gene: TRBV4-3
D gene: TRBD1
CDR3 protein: CASSLEQGGQPQHF
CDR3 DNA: TGCGCCAGCAGTCTAGAACAGGGGGGTCAGCCCCAGCATTTT

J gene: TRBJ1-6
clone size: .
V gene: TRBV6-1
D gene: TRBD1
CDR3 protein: CASSEQDRGALHF
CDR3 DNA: TGTGCCAGCAGTGAACAGGACAGGGGTGCCCTCCACTTT

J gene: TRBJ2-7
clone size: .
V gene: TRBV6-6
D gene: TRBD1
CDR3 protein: CASSSTGDISYEQYF
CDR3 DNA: TGTGCCAGCAGTTCGACAGGGGATATCTCCTACGAGCAGTACTTC

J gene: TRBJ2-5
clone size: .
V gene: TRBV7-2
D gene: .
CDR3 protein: CASSLAPGSWGRTQYF
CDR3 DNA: TGTGCCAGCAGCTTAGCCCCAGGGTCTTGGGGGCGGACCCAGTACTTC

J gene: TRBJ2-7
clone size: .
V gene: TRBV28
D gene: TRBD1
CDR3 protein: CASRGQAYEQYF
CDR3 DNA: TGTGCCAGCAGAGGACAGGCCTACGAGCAGTACTTC

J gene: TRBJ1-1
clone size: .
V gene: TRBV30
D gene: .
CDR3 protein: CAWQGQRTEAFF
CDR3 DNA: TGTGCCTGGCAGGGGCAGCGGACTGAAGCTTTCTTT